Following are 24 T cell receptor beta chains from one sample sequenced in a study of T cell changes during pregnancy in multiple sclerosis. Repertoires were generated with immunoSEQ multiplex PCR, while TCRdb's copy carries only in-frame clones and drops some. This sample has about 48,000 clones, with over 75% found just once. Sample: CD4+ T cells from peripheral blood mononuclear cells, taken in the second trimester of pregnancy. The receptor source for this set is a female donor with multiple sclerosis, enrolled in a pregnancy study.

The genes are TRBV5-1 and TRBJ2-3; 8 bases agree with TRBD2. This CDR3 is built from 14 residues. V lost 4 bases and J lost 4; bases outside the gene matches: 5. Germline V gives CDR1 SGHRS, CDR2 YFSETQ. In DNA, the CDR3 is TGCGCCAGCAGCACGGGAGGGGGGTCAGATACGCAGTATTTT. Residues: CASSTGGGSDTQYF. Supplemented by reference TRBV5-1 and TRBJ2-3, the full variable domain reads KAGVTQTPRYLIKTRGQQVTLSCSPISGHRSVSWYQQTPGQGLQFLFEYFSETQRNKGNFPGRFSGRQFSNSRSEMNVSTLELGDSALYLCASSTGGGSDTQYFGPGTRLTVL.

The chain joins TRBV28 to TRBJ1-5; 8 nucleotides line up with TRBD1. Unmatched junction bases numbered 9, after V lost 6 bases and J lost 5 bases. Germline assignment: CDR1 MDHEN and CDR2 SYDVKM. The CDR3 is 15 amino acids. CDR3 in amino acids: CASSLRTGTDQPQHF. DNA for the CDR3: TGTGCCAGCAGCCTCAGGACAGGGACTGATCAGCCCCAGCATTTT. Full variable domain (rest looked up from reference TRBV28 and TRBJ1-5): DVKVTQSSRYLVKRTGEKVFLECVQDMDHENMFWYRQDPGLGLRLIYFSYDVKMKEKGDIPEGYSVSREKKERFSLILESASTNQTSMYLCASSLRTGTDQPQHFGDGTRLSIL.

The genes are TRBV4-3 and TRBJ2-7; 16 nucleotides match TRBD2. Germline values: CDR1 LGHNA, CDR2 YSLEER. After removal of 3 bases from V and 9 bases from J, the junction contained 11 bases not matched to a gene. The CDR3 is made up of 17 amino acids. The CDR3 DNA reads TGCGCCAGCAGCCAGACTCTGGGACTAGCGGGAGGGCCGGGGCAGTACTTC. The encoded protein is CASSQTLGLAGGPGQYF.

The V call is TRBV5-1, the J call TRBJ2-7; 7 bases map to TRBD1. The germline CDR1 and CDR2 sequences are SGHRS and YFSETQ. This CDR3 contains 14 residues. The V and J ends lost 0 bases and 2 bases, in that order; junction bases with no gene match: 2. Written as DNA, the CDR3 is TGCGCCAGCAGCTTGGAAGGGGGCGCCTACGAGCAGTACTTC. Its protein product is CASSLEGGAYEQYF.

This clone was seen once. CDR3 nucleotide sequence: TGTGCCAGCAGCCCTACAGGAATCGACTACGAGCAGTACTTC. The encoded protein is CASSPTGIDYEQYF. This chain links TRBV11-2 with TRBJ2-7; the D gene is possibly TRBD1 (5 bases). The CDR3 is 14 residues long. Germline CDR1 is SGHAT and CDR2 is FQNNGV. V was shortened by 5 bases and J by 3 bases, with 14 bases between the two germline ends.

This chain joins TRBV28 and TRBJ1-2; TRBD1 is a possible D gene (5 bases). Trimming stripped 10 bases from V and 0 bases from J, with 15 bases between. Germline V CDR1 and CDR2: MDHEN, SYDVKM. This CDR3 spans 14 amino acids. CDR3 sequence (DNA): TGTGCCACCTTCCCGGGGGGACCTAACTATGGCTACACCTTC. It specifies CATFPGGPNYGYTF.

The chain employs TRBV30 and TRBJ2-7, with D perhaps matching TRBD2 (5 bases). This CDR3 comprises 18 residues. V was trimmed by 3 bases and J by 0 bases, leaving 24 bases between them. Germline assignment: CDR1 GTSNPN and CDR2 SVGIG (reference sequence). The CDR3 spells CAWRIYTPGLTSSYEQYF. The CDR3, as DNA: TGTGCCTGGAGGATCTACACACCGGGGTTGACGAGCTCCTACGAGCAGTACTTC. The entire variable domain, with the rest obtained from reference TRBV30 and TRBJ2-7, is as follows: SQTIHQWPATLVQPVGSPLSLECTVEGTSNPNLYWYRQAAGRGLQLLFYSVGIGQISSEVPQNLSASRPQDRQFILSSKKLLLSDSGFYLCAWRIYTPGLTSSYEQYFGPGTRLTVT.

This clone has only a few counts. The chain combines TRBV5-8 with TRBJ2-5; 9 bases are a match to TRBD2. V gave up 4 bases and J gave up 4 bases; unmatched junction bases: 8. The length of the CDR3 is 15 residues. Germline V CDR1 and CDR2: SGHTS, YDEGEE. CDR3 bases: TGTGCCAGCAGCGCTGGGGAAGCGGGAGGAGAGACCCAGTACTTC. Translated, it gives CASSAGEAGGETQYF.

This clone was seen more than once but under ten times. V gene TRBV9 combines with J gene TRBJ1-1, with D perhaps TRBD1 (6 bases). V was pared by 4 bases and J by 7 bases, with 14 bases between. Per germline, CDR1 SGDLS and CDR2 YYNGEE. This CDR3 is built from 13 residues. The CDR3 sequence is CASSTGTRSEAFF. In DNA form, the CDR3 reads TGTGCCAGCAGCACAGGGACAAGGAGTGAAGCTTTCTTT. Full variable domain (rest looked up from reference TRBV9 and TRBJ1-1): DSGVTQTPKHLITATGQRVTLRCSPRSGDLSVYWYQQSLDQGLQFLIQYYNGEERAKGNILERFSAQQFPDLHSELNLSSLELGDSALYFCASSTGTRSEAFFGQGTRLTVV.

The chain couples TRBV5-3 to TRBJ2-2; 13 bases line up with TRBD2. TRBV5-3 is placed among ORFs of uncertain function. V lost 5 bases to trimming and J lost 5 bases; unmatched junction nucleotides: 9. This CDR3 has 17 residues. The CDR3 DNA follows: TGTGCCAGAAGACAACGGGGACTAGCGGGAATGACCGGGGAGCTGTTTTTT. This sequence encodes CARRQRGLAGMTGELFF.

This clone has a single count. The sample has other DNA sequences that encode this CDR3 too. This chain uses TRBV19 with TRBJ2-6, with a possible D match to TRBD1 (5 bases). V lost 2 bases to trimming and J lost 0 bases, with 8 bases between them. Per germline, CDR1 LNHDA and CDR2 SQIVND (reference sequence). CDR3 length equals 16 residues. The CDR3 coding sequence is TGTGCCAGTAGTATAAGTAGGGGCTCTGGGGCCAACGTCCTGACTTTC. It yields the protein CASSISRGSGANVLTF.

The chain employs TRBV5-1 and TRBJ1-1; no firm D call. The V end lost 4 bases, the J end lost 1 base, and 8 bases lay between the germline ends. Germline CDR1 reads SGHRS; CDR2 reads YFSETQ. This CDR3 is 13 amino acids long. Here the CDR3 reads CASSRGTNTEAFF. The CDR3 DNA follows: TGCGCCAGCAGCCGAGGAACGAACACTGAAGCTTTCTTT.

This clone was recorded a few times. The CDR3 nucleotides read TGTGCCAGCACGAGGGACAGGGGGATCACCGGGGAGCTGTTTTTT. This codes for CASTRDRGITGELFF. J is TRBJ2-2 and V is TRBV2; 11 bases line up with TRBD1. V was clipped by 7 bases and J by 4 bases; unmatched bases: 5. Germline CDR1 is SNHLY and CDR2 is FYNNEI. This CDR3 has 15 amino acids.

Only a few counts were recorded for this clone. This chain's CDR3 is CASGGSRADTQYF. CDR3 coding DNA: TGCGCCAGCGGCGGCAGTCGAGCGGATACGCAGTATTTT. V and J are TRBV5-1 and TRBJ2-3, with D unclear. V lost 7 bases to trimming and J lost 6 bases, with 15 bases between them. Germline CDR1 is SGHRS and CDR2 is YFSETQ. The CDR3 has 13 amino acids.

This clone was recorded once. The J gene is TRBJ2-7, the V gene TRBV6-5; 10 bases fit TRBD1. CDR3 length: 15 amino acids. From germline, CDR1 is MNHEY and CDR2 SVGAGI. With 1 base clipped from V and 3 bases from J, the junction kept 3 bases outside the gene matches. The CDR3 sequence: CASSYLTGGLYEQYF. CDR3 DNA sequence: TGTGCCAGCAGTTACTTGACAGGGGGCCTCTACGAGCAGTACTTC.

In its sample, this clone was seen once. The CDR3 sequence is CASSQVTGVNTEAFF. The DNA for the CDR3 is TGTGCCAGCAGCCAAGTGACAGGGGTTAACACTGAAGCTTTCTTT. The chain links TRBV4-2 to TRBJ1-1; 8 positions agree with TRBD1. Germline CDR1 and CDR2: LGHNA and YNFKEQ. The V segment lost 1 base and the J segment 2 bases; nucleotides outside the gene matches: 3. The CDR3 contains 15 residues.

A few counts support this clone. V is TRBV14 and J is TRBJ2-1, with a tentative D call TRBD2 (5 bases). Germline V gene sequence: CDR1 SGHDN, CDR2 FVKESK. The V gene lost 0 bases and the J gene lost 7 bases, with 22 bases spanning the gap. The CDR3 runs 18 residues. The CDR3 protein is CASSQDVVELSGVNEQFF. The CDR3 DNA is TGTGCCAGCAGCCAAGACGTTGTAGAGCTTTCCGGGGTGAATGAGCAGTTCTTC. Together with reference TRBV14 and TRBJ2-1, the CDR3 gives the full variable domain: EAGVTQFPSHSVIEKGQTVTLRCDPISGHDNLYWYRRVMGKEIKFLLHFVKESKQDESGMPNNRFLAERTGGTYSTLKVQPAELEDSGVYFCASSQDVVELSGVNEQFFGPGTRLTVL.

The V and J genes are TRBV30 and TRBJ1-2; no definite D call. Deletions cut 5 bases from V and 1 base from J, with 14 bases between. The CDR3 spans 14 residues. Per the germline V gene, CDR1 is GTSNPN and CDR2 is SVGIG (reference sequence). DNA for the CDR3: TGTGCCTGGTCTCCGGACTCATATAACTATGGCTACACCTTC. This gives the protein CAWSPDSYNYGYTF.

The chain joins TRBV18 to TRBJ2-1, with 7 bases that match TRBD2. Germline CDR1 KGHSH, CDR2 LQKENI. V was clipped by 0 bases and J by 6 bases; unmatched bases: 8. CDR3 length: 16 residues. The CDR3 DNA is TGTGCCAGCTCACCACCGAGCGGAGGGAGGGGCAATGAGCAGTTCTTC. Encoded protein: CASSPPSGGRGNEQFF.

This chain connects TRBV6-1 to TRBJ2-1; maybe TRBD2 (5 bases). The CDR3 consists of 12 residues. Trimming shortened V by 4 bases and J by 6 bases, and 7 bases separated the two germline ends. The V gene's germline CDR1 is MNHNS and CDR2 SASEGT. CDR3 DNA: TGTGCCAGCAGTGGAGGGATCAATGAGCAGTTCTTC. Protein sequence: CASSGGINEQFF.

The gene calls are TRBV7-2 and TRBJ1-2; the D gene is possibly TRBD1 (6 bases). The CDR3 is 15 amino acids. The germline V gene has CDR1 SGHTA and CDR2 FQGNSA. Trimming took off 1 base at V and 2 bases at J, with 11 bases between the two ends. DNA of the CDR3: TGTGCCAGCAGCTTAGATTCTGGGGGCAACTATGGCTACACCTTC. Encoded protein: CASSLDSGGNYGYTF.

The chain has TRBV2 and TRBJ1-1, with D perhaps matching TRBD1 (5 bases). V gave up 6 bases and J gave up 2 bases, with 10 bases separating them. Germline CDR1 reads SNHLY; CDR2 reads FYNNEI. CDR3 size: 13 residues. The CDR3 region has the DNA TGTGCCAGCAGAGCGACAGCCAACACTGAAGCTTTCTTT. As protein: CASRATANTEAFF.

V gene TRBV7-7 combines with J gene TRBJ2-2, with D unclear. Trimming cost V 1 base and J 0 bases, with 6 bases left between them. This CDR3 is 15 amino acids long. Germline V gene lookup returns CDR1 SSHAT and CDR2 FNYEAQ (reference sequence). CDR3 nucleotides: TGTGCCAGCAGCTTAGGTAGAGCGAACACCGGGGAGCTGTTTTTT. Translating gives CASSLGRANTGELFF.

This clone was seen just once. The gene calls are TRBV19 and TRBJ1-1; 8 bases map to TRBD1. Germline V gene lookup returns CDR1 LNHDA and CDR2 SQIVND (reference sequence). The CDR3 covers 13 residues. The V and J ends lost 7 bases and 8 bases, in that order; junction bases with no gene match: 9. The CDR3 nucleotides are TGTGCCAGTAAGGGCAGGGGGCTCTTGGAAGCTTTCTTT. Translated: CASKGRGLLEAFF.